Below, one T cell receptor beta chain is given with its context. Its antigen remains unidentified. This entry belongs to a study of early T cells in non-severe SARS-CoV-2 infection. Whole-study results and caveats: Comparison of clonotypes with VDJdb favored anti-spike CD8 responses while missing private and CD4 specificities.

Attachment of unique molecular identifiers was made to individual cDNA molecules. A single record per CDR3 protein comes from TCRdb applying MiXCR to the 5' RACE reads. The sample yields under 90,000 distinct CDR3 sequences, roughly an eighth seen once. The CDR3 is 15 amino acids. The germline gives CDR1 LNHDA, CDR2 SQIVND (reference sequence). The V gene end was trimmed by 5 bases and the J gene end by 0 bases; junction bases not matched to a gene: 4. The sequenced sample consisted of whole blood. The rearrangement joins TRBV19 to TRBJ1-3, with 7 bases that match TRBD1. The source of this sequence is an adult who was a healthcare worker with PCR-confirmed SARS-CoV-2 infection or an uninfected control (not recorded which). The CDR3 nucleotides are TGTGCCAGTAGTTCACAGGGGATCTCTGGAAACACCATATATTTT. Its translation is CASSSQGISGNTIYF.